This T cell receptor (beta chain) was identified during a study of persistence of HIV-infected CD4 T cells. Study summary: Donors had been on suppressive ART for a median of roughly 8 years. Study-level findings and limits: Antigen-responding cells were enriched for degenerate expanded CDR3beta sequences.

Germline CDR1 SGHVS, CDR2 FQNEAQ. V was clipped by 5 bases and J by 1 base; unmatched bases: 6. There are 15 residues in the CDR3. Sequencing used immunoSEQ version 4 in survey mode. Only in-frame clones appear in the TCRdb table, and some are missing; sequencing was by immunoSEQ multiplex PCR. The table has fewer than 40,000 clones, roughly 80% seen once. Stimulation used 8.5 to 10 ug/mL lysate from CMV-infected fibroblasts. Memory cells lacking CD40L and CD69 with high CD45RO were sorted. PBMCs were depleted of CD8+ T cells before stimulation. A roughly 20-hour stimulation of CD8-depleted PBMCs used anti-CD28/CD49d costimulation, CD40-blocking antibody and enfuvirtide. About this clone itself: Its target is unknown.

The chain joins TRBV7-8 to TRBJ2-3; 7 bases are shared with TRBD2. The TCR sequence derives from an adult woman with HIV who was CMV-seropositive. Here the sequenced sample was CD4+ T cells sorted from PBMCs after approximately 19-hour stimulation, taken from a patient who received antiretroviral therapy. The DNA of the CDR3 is TGTGCCAGCAGCGCCCGACTAGCTGGCACAGATACGCAGTATTTT. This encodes CASSARLAGTDTQYF.